These T cell receptor beta chains were read from a single sample in a study of blood T cell repertoires in COVID-19. Clones were sequenced by immunoSEQ multiplex PCR, and TCRdb holds only the in-frame ones, with some missing. The sample has around 100,000 clones, roughly 84% seen once. Sequencing was performed on peripheral blood. The receptors were gathered from a man aged 65 to 79 with active or convalescent COVID-19. Each CDR3 is given with its conserved first and last residue. A D gene is named only where the DNA matches it firmly. Not every row has a clone size; where given, it reads once, few, many or a size class.

j_call,v_call,d_call,clone_size,cdr3_aa,cdr3_nt
TRBJ1-1,TRBV5-1,NA,once,CASSLVGVEAFF,TGCGCCAGCAGCTTGGTAGGGGTTGAAGCTTTCTTT
TRBJ2-1,TRBV2,TRBD2,NA,CASRGSGGYNEQFF,TGTGCCAGCAGGGGGAGCGGGGGGTACAATGAGCAGTTCTTC
TRBJ1-4,TRBV7-2,NA,once,CASSSDGGQNEKLFF,TGTGCCAGCAGCTCTGACGGGGGGCAGAATGAAAAACTGTTTTTT
TRBJ1-1,TRBV5-6,NA,NA,CASSLAQGTEAFF,TGTGCCAGCAGCTTGGCCCAGGGCACTGAAGCTTTCTTT
TRBJ1-5,TRBV19,TRBD1,few,CASSKEGTGNQPQHF,TGTGCCAGTAGTAAAGAAGGGACAGGCAATCAGCCCCAGCATTTT
TRBJ1-2,TRBV12-3/TRBV12-4,TRBD1,NA,CASNRGLGGYTF,TGTGCCAGCAACAGGGGGCTAGGTGGCTACACCTTC
TRBJ2-2,TRBV30,TRBD2,NA,CAWSNSGGSNTGELFF,TGTGCCTGGAGTAACAGCGGGGGGAGCAACACCGGGGAGCTGTTTTTT
TRBJ1-2,TRBV7-2,NA,NA,CASRITPQGLYGYTF,TGTGCCAGCAGAATTACCCCACAGGGTCTATATGGCTACACCTTC
TRBJ1-4,TRBV5-4,TRBD1,NA,CASSLPKPGGGEKLFF,TGTGCCAGCAGCTTGCCGAAGCCAGGGGGAGGTGAAAAACTGTTTTTT
TRBJ1-3,TRBV5-1,TRBD1,NA,CASRDRFSGNTIYF,TGCGCCAGCCGGGACAGGTTCTCTGGAAACACCATATATTTT
TRBJ1-5,TRBV19,NA,NA,CASSMARGQPQHF,TGTGCCAGTAGTATGGCCAGGGGTCAGCCCCAGCATTTT
TRBJ2-7,TRBV6-6,NA,NA,CASSPRDEQYF,TGTGCCAGCAGTCCCCGGGACGAGCAGTACTTC
TRBJ2-7,TRBV5-1,TRBD1,few,CASSLRTGGFYEQYF,TGCGCCAGCAGCTTGAGGACAGGGGGCTTCTACGAGCAGTACTTC
TRBJ1-4,TRBV3-1/TRBV3-2,NA,NA,CASSKKGGVTTNEKLFF,TGTGCCAGCAGCAAGAAGGGGGGGGTTACAACTAATGAAAAACTGTTTTTT
TRBJ1-3,TRBV11-2,NA,NA,CASSLFSAGGNTIYF,TGTGCCAGCAGCTTATTTTCGGCGGGAGGAAACACCATATATTTT
TRBJ1-2,TRBV5-4,TRBD1,few,CASSSATGIETYGYTF,TGTGCCAGCAGCTCAGCGACAGGGATTGAAACCTATGGCTACACCTTC
TRBJ1-5,TRBV28,TRBD1,NA,CASSTTGTGKQPQHF,TGTGCCAGCAGTACCACCGGGACAGGAAAACAGCCCCAGCATTTT
TRBJ2-1,TRBV6-2/TRBV6-3,TRBD1,NA,CASSPDRGDYNEQFF,TGTGCCAGCAGTCCCGACAGGGGGGACTACAATGAGCAGTTCTTC
TRBJ1-4,TRBV30,NA,once,CAWSQGSANEKLFF,TGTGCCTGGAGTCAGGGGTCAGCTAATGAAAAACTGTTTTTT
TRBJ2-2,TRBV24-1,TRBD2,once,CATSDPSGGASGELFF,TGTGCCACCAGTGACCCTAGCGGGGGGGCGTCCGGGGAGCTGTTTTTT
TRBJ1-2,TRBV21-1,NA,NA,CASSKGLVRQEDYGYTF,TGTGCCAGCAGCAAAGGTTTGGTTAGGCAGGAAGATTATGGCTACACCTTC
TRBJ1-1,TRBV2,TRBD1,NA,CASSKQGLNTEAFF,TGTGCCAGCAGTAAACAGGGGTTGAACACTGAAGCTTTCTTT